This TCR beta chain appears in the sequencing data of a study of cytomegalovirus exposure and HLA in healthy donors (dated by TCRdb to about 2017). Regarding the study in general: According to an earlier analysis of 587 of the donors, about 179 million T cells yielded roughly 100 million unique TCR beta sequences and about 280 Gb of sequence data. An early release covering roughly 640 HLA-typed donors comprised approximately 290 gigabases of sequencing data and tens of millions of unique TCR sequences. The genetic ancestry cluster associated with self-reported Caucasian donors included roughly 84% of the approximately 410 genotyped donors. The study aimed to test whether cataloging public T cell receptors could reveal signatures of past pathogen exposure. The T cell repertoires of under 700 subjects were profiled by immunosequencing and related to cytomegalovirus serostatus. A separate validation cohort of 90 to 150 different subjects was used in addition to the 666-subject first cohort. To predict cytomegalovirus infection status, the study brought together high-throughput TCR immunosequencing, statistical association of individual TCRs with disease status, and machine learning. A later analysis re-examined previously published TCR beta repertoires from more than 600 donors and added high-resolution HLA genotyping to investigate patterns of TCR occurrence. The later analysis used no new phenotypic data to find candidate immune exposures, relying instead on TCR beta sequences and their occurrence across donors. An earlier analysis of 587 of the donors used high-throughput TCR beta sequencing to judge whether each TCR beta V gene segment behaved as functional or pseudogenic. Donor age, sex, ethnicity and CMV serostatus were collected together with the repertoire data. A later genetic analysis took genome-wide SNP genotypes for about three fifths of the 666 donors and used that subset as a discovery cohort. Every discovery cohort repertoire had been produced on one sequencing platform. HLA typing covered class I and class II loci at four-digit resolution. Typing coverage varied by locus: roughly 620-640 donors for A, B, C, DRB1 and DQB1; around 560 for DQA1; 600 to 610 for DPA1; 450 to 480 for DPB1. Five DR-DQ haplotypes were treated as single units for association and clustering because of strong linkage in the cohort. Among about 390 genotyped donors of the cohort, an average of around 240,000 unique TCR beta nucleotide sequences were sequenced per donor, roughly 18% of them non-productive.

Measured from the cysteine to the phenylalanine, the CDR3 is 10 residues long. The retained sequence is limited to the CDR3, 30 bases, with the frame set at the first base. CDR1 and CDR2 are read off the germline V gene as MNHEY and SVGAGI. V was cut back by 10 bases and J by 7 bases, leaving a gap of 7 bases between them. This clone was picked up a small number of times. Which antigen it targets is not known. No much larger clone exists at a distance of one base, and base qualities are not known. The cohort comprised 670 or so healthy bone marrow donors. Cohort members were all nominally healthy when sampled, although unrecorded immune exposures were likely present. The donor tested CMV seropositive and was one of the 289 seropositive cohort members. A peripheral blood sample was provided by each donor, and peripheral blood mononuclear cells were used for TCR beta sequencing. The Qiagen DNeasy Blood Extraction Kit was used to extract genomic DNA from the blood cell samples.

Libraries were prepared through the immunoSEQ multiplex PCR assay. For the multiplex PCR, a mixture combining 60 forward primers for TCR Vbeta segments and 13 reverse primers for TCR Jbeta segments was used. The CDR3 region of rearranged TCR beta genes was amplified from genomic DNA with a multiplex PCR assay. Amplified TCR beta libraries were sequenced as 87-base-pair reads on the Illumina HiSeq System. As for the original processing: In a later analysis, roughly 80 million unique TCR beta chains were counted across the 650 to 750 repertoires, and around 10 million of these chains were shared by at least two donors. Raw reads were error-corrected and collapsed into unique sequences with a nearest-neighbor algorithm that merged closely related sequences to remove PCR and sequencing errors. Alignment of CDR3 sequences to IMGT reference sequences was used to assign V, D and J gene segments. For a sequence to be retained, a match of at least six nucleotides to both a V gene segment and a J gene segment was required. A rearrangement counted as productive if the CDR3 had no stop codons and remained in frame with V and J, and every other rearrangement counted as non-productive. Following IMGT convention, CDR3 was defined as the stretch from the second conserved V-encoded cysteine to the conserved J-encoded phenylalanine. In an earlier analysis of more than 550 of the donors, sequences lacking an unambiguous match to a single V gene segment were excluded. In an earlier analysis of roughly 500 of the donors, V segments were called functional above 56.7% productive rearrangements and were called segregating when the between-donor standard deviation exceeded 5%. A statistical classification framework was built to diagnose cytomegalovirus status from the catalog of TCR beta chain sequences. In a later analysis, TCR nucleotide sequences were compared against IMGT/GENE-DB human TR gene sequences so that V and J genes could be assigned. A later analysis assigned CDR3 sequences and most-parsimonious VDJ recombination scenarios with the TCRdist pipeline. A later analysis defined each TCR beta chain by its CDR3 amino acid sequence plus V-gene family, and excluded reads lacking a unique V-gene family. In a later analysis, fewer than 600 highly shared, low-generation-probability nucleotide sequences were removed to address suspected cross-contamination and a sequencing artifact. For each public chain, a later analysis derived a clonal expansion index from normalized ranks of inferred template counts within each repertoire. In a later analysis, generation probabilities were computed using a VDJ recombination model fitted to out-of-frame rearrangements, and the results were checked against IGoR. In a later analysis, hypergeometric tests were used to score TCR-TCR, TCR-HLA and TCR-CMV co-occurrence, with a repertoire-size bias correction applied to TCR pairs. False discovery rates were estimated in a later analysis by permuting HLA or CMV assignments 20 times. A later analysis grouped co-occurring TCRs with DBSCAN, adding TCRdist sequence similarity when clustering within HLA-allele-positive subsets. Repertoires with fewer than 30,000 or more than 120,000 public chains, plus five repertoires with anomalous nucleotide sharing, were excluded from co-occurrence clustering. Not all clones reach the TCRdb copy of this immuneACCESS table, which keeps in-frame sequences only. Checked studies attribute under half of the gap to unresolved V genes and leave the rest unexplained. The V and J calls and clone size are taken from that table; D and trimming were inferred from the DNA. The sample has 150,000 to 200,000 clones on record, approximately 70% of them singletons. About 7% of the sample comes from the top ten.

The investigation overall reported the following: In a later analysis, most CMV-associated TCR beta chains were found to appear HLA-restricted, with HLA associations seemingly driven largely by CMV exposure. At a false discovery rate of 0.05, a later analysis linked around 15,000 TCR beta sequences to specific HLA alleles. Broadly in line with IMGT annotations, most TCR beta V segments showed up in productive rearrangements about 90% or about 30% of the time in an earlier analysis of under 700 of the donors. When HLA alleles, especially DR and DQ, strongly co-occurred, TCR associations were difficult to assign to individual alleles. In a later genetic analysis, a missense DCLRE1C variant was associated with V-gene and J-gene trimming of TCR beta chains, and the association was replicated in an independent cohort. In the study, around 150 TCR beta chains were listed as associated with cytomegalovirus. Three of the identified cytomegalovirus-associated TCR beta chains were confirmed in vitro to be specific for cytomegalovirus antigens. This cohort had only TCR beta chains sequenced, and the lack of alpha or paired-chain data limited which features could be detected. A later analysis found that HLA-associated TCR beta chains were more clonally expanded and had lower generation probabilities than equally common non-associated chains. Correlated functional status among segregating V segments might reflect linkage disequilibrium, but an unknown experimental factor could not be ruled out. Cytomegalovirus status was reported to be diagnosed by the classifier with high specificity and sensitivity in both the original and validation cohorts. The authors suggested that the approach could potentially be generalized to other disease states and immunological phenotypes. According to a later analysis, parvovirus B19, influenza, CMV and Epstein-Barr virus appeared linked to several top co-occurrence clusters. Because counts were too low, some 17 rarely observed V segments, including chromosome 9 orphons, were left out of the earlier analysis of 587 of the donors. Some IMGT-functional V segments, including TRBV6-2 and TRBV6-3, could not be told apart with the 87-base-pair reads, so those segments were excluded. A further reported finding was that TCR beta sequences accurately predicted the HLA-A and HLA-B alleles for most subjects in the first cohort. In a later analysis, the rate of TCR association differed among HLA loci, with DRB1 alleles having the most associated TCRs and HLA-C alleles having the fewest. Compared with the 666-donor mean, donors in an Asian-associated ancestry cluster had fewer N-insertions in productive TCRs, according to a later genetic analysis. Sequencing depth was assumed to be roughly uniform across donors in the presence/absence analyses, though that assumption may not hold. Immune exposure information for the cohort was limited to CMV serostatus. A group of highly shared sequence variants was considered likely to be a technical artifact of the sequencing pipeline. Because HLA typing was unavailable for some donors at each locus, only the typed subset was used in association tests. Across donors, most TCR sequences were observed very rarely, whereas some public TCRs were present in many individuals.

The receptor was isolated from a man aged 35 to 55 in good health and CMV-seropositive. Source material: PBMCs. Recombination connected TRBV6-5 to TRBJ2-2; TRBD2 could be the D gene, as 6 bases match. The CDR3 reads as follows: CATGGGELFF. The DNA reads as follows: TGTGCCACCGGGGGCGGGGAGCTGTTTTTT.